These 31 T cell receptor beta chains share one sample of origin, sequenced in a study of T-cell reconstitution after alpha-beta-depleted transplantation in children. The TCRbeta library incorporated unique molecular identifiers. TCRdb re-derived calls from the PCR reads in MiXCR, one entry per CDR3 protein. The sample shows a few hundred thousand distinct CDR3 sequences, about an eighth of them seen only once. The material was PBMCs, mostly from graft donor cells, obtained 360 days after TCRalphabeta/CD19-depleted stem cell transplant. Source of these receptors: a male patient younger than 18 who had a stem cell transplant for acute myeloid leukemia, so the T cells may come from the graft donor.

A few counts support this clonotype. The V and J genes are TRBV28 and TRBJ2-6; TRBD2 matches at 9 bases. Germline V gives CDR1 MDHEN, CDR2 SYDVKM. CDR3 length equals 19 residues. V trimming: 2 bases; J trimming: 0 bases; junction bases outside the gene matches: 8. The CDR3 here is CASSLPGLAGYSGANVLTF. CDR3 sequence (DNA): TGTGCCAGCAGTTTACCGGGGCTAGCGGGATACTCTGGGGCCAACGTCCTGACTTTC. Drawing the rest from reference TRBV28 and TRBJ2-6, the complete variable domain is DVKVTQSSRYLVKRTGEKVFLECVQDMDHENMFWYRQDPGLGLRLIYFSYDVKMKEKGDIPEGYSVSREKKERFSLILESASTNQTSMYLCASSLPGLAGYSGANVLTFGAGSRLTVL.

The rearrangement joins TRBV7-9 to TRBJ2-3, with D perhaps being TRBD1 or TRBD2 (5 bases each). CDR3 length equals 16 residues. Germline CDR1 is SEHNR and CDR2 is FQNEAQ (reference sequence). V lost 4 bases and J lost 2, with 16 bases in between. CDR3 nucleotide sequence: TGTGCCAGCAGCTCCAATACCCGGGACCACACAGATACGCAGTATTTT. Translated: CASSSNTRDHTDTQYF.

The rearrangement links TRBV24-1 to TRBJ2-1; 9 nucleotides match TRBD2. The germline V gene encodes CDR1 KGHDR and CDR2 SFDVKD. V gave up 4 bases and J gave up 0 bases; unmatched junction bases: 3. There are 16 residues in the CDR3. CDR3 sequence reads: CATSEPSGASYNEQFF. In nucleotides, the CDR3 is TGTGCCACCAGTGAACCTAGCGGGGCCTCCTACAATGAGCAGTTCTTC.

This clonotype has a handful of counts. This rearrangement joins TRBV5-1 to TRBJ2-1, with D hard to call. This CDR3 is 16 amino acids long. Germline assignment: CDR1 SGHRS and CDR2 YFSETQ. V dropped 4 bases and J dropped 0 bases, with 14 bases sitting between them. The CDR3 nucleotides read TGCGCCAGCAGCGTGACGTACTGGAGCTCCTACAATGAGCAGTTCTTC. Amino acids: CASSVTYWSSYNEQFF.

CDR3 sequence reads: CASSPTPVGEQYF. In nucleotides, the CDR3 is TGTGCCAGCAGTCCTACCCCCGTTGGCGAGCAGTACTTC. The chain is built from TRBV3-1 and TRBJ2-7, with unresolved D. Germline V CDR1 and CDR2: LGHDT, YNNKEL (reference sequence). Trimming removed 6 bases at V and 6 bases at J, with 15 bases between. The CDR3 length is 13 residues.

The gene calls are TRBV29-1 and TRBJ2-1, with D possibly matching TRBD1 (5 bases). V shed 5 bases and J shed 8 bases, with 16 bases lying between them. The germline V gene encodes CDR1 SQVTM and CDR2 ANQGSEA. CDR3 length: 13 residues. The CDR3: CSVSSRRQHEQFF. CDR3 nucleotide sequence: TGCAGCGTTTCCTCCCGAAGACAGCATGAGCAGTTCTTC.

This chain connects TRBV18 to TRBJ2-3; D may be TRBD2 (5 bases). From germline, CDR1 is KGHSH and CDR2 LQKENI. This CDR3 comprises 13 residues. The ends were cut back, 3 bases at V and 6 bases at J, with 10 bases in the middle. CDR3 protein: CASSPERPDTQYF. The CDR3 nucleotides read TGTGCCAGCTCACCCGAGCGGCCCGATACGCAGTATTTT.

The V and J genes are TRBV6-1 and TRBJ2-3, with unresolved D. V lost 7 bases to trimming and J lost 10 bases, with 18 bases between them. Per the germline V gene, CDR1 is MNHNS and CDR2 is SASEGT. This CDR3 spans 13 amino acids. The CDR3 nucleotides are TGTGCCAGCACCCAACAGATCGTGCAAGCGCAGTATTTT. Translated, it gives CASTQQIVQAQYF.

Only a few counts were recorded for this clonotype. J is TRBJ2-1 and V is TRBV7-2; unclear D gene. The CDR3 totals 14 residues. V was clipped by 1 base and J by 9 bases, with 13 bases between them. Germline loops: CDR1 SGHTA, CDR2 FQGNSA. CDR3 bases: TGTGCCAGCAGCTTAGGGCTAGTCGGCGGTGAGCAGTTCTTC. Translation gives CASSLGLVGGEQFF.

J is TRBJ2-1 and V is TRBV3-1; TRBD2 is a possible D gene (5 bases). The germline CDR1 and CDR2 sequences are LGHDT and YNNKEL (reference sequence). Trimming cost V 4 bases and J 7 bases, with 14 bases left between them. The CDR3 consists of 14 residues. CDR3 residues: CASSRPGAENEQFF. The CDR3 bases are TGTGCCAGCAGCCGGCCTGGAGCGGAAAATGAGCAGTTCTTC.

The V gene is TRBV6-5, the J gene TRBJ1-5, with D perhaps TRBD1 (5 bases). This CDR3 has 16 residues. Germline V gives CDR1 MNHEY, CDR2 SVGAGI. V was cut by 6 bases and J by 4 bases, with 19 bases left in between. This chain's CDR3 is CASRSNQGIWNQPQHF. The CDR3 bases are TGTGCCAGCAGAAGCAACCAGGGAATTTGGAATCAGCCCCAGCATTTT.

The chain uses TRBV4-2 and TRBJ2-1; 8 bases are a match to TRBD2. The length of the CDR3 is 17 residues. Trimming removed 5 bases from V and 5 bases from J; junction bases left unmatched: 14. The V gene's germline CDR1 is LGHNA and CDR2 YNFKEQ. Here the CDR3 DNA reads TGTGCCAGCAGCGCAACTCGCCATGGAGCGGGGGACAATGAGCAGTTCTTC. This translates into CASSATRHGAGDNEQFF.

This clonotype was picked up a small number of times. J is TRBJ2-5 and V is TRBV29-1, with 8 bases that match TRBD2. The CDR3 consists of 12 residues. The ends lost 4 bases at V and 6 bases at J; junction bases unmatched: 4. Germline V gene lookup returns CDR1 SQVTM and CDR2 ANQGSEA. The CDR3: CSVVGLAQTQYF. The CDR3 coding sequence is TGCAGCGTTGTTGGACTAGCCCAGACCCAGTACTTC.

In this sample, this clonotype turned up many times. This chain links TRBV3-1 with TRBJ2-7; TRBD1 is a possible D gene (5 bases). The germline V gene encodes CDR1 LGHDT and CDR2 YNNKEL (reference sequence). CDR3 length equals 14 residues. Trimming removed 3 bases from V and 5 bases from J, with 14 bases in between. The CDR3 is CASSHIRVSNEQYF. CDR3 sequence (DNA): TGTGCCAGCAGCCACATCAGGGTTTCTAACGAGCAGTACTTC.

The genes are TRBV11-3 and TRBJ2-1, with no clear D. With 3 bases removed from V and 8 bases from J, the gap between germline ends came to 8 bases. The CDR3 sequence is 12 residues long. Germline V gene sequence: CDR1 SGHNT, CDR2 YENEEA. The CDR3 loop reads CASSLVPDEQFF. The CDR3 DNA sequence: TGTGCCAGCAGCTTGGTTCCCGATGAGCAGTTCTTC. The whole variable domain, filled in from reference TRBV11-3 and TRBJ2-1, reads EAGVVQSPRYKIIEKKQPVAFWCNPISGHNTLYWYLQNLGQGPELLIRYENEEAVDDSQLPKDRFSAERLKGVDSTLKIQPAELGDSAVYLCASSLVPDEQFFGPGTRLTVL.

This clonotype has a count of ten or more. The rearrangement joins TRBV11-1 to TRBJ1-1, with no clear D. CDR1 is SGHAT and CDR2 is FQDESV in the germline V gene (reference sequence). CDR3 length equals 12 residues. Trimming stripped 0 bases from V and 9 bases from J, with 8 bases between. The CDR3 DNA is TGTGCCAGCAGCTTAGCGCGGCCCCAAGCTTTCTTT. It codes for CASSLARPQAFF.

There are a few counts of this clonotype. This sequence joins TRBV29-1 and TRBJ2-7; D uncertain. The CDR3 spans 13 residues. The ends were cut back, 5 bases at V and 0 bases at J, with 11 bases in the middle. Germline V gene data show CDR1 as SQVTM and CDR2 as ANQGSEA. The DNA for the CDR3 is TGCAGCGTTTTTACACTCCTCTCCTACGAGCAGTACTTC. Its translation: CSVFTLLSYEQYF.

This clonotype was recorded many times. The gene calls are TRBV28 and TRBJ2-3; D is unresolved. Germline V gene lookup returns CDR1 MDHEN and CDR2 SYDVKM. Trimming left V 7 bases short and J 2 bases short, with 10 bases between. The CDR3 length is 13 residues. The CDR3 DNA reads TGTGCCAGCACGGAGTGGGACACAGATACGCAGTATTTT. Amino acid sequence: CASTEWDTDTQYF.

This clonotype was observed at least ten times. The V gene is TRBV21-1, the J gene TRBJ2-7; the D segment call TRBD2 is taken from the table without a DNA check. TRBV21-1 is noted as a pseudogene. The CDR3 runs to 16 residues. CDR3 in DNA: TGTGCCAGCAGCAAACAACGGCAGGGAGTTTCCCACGAGCAGTACTTC. Encoded protein: CASSKQRQGVSHEQYF.

This clonotype was found a few times. The chain carries TRBV21-1 and TRBJ1-1; no DNA check was done on the table's D call, TRBD1. TRBV21-1 counts as a pseudogene. The CDR3 has 16 residues. The CDR3 is CASSKDRGGGGPEAFF. The DNA of the CDR3 is TGTGCCAGCAGCAAAGATAGAGGGGGCGGGGGTCCCGAAGCTTTCTTT.

This clonotype was found a few times. The J gene is TRBJ2-2, the V gene TRBV20-1; 7 bases are shared with TRBD2. The CDR3 runs 16 residues. Losses at the gene ends were 5 bases for V and 4 bases for J; bases not matched to a gene: 13. Germline V CDR1 and CDR2: DFQATT, SNEGSKA (reference sequence). The CDR3 DNA reads TGCAGTGCTCACAGCGGACTAGAAGTCGGCACCGGGGAGCTGTTTTTT. Encoded protein: CSAHSGLEVGTGELFF.

This clonotype showed up many times. J is TRBJ2-2 and V is TRBV29-1; D is unresolved. Trimming cost V 5 bases and J 0 bases, with 1 base left between them. Germline V lookup: CDR1 SQVTM, CDR2 ANQGSEA. This CDR3 has 11 residues. In DNA, the CDR3 is TGCAGCGTTTCGAACACCGGGGAGCTGTTTTTT. This sequence encodes CSVSNTGELFF.

The chain joins TRBV4-2 to TRBJ2-4; TRBD2 aligns across 13 bases. This CDR3 is built from 17 residues. Germline V gene sequence: CDR1 LGHNA, CDR2 YNFKEQ. Trimming took 2 bases from V and 3 from J; bases not matched to a gene: 4. CDR3 nucleotides: TGTGCCAGCAGCCAATTACTAGCGGGAGGGGACAAAAACATTCAGTACTTC. Translation: CASSQLLAGGDKNIQYF.

In this sample, this clonotype turned up a few times. The chain is built from TRBV20-1 and TRBJ2-7; D may be TRBD2 (6 bases). The CDR3 length is 16 residues. V lost 3 bases to trimming and J lost 4 bases, with 22 bases between them. Germline V gene lookup returns CDR1 DFQATT and CDR2 SNEGSKA (reference sequence). DNA for the CDR3: TGCAGTGCTAGTGGGGCGTGGGCGGGACTCATATACGAGCAGTACTTC. This codes for CSASGAWAGLIYEQYF.

The chain uses TRBV29-1 and TRBJ2-1; D gene ambiguous. Between the trimmed V and J ends, which lost 4 bases and 6 bases, there was a span of 19 bases. The CDR3 extends over 15 amino acids. Germline CDR1 is SQVTM and CDR2 is ANQGSEA. The CDR3 DNA is TGCAGCGTTGTCGGAACACCTACCCCGTTCAATGAGCAGTTCTTC. This encodes CSVVGTPTPFNEQFF.

The rearrangement links TRBV4-3 to TRBJ1-5; a possible D gene is TRBD1 (5 bases). Germline-derived CDR1 and CDR2 are LGHNA and YSLEER. CDR3 length equals 16 residues. Trimming cost V 0 bases and J 2 bases, with 11 bases left between them. CDR3 amino acids: CASSQEAGFGNQPQHF. Written as DNA, the CDR3 is TGCGCCAGCAGCCAAGAAGCAGGGTTCGGCAATCAGCCCCAGCATTTT.

Of note for this clonotype: At one boundary the junction diverges from the germline segment, which might be a read error. The CDR3 DNA is TGTGCCTGCAGCAGTGTTCCCAGGGACCAAGAGACCCAGTACTTC. This codes for CACSSVPRDQETQYF. The rearrangement links TRBV3-1 to TRBJ2-5, with D tentatively TRBD1 (5 bases). The CDR3 extends over 15 amino acids. Germline V gene sequence: CDR1 LGHDT, CDR2 YNNKEL (reference sequence).

This clonotype was counted between two and nine times. The CDR3 DNA is TGCAGCGTTGAAGCGATAACGGGACGTACGCAGTATTTT. It codes for CSVEAITGRTQYF. This chain links TRBV29-1 with TRBJ2-3; the D gene could be TRBD1 or TRBD2 (5 bases each). V was shortened by 1 base and J by 8 bases, with 13 bases between the two germline ends. CDR1 SQVTM and CDR2 ANQGSEA come from the germline V gene. This CDR3 contains 13 residues.

This clonotype was found a few times. V and J are TRBV5-1 and TRBJ2-7; D is unresolved. V dropped 0 bases and J dropped 2 bases, with 12 bases sitting between them. CDR3 length: 15 residues. Per the germline V gene, CDR1 is SGHRS and CDR2 is YFSETQ. The CDR3, as DNA: TGCGCCAGCAGCTTGGATGGCATTGGGACCTACGAGCAGTACTTC. Its protein is CASSLDGIGTYEQYF.

This clonotype occurred many times. The chain is built from TRBV12-3 or TRBV12-4 and TRBJ2-7, with 9 bases fitting TRBD2. The CDR3 consists of 15 residues. V lost 4 bases, J lost 5 bases, and 9 bases stayed unmatched. This CDR3 reads CASSWGGRANDEQYF. Written as DNA, the CDR3 is TGTGCCAGCAGTTGGGGCGGGAGGGCCAATGACGAGCAGTACTTC.

In this sample, this clonotype turned up a few times. The V and J genes are TRBV11-2 and TRBJ1-6; D is uncertain. The germline V and J ends were trimmed by 0 bases and 7 bases, with 13 bases remaining between them. Germline CDR1 reads SGHAT; CDR2 reads FQNNGV. The CDR3 contains 16 residues. The CDR3 reads CASSLEGQIPNSPLHF. Written as DNA, the CDR3 is TGTGCCAGCAGCTTAGAAGGGCAGATTCCCAATTCACCCCTCCACTTT.